This T cell receptor beta chain was obtained from a study of blood T cell repertoires in COVID-19 (dated by TCRdb to 2018 to 2020). Describing the broader study: Samples from collaborators originated in the United States, Italy and Spain and spanned both the acute and convalescent phases of COVID-19. The material from the prospective study consisted of cDNA or gDNA derived from T cells, B-cell-depleted T cells, or PBMCs. Subjects who had been exposed to COVID-19, were actively infected with it, or had recovered from it provided the deeply sampled blood TCRbeta repertoires that made up the dataset. A freely available public database, intended as a resource for researchers studying the immune response to SARS-CoV-2, is where the repertoires were released. Samples came from the ongoing ImmuneRACE study (first 160 participants) plus 1,254 subjects from 6 global collaborators. Sample metadata almost always included a de-identified subject ID, COVID-19 status, age in years and sex. Where available, HLA class I and class II types were taken from metadata supplied by the sample provider and were not determined by assay-based typing. General findings and caveats noted by the study authors: The quantity of clinical and demographic metadata differed by source and by participant and was supplied without curation.

The collaborating institutions used their own protocols to collect whole blood in K2EDTA tubes. For TCRbeta analysis, collaborators shipped samples in one of three forms: frozen whole blood, isolated PBMCs, or DNA extracted from either of those sample types. The immunoSEQ Assay, a bias-controlled multiplex PCR, was used to amplify TCRbeta CDR3 regions from genomic DNA. The source study handled its data this way. The number of nucleated cells in each sample was estimated from the amplification of reference gene primers within the assay. To quantify the absolute abundance of each unique TCRbeta CDR3 rearrangement, sequence reads were collapsed and filtered. Productive Simpson clonality was computed per sample as the square root of Simpson's diversity index over productive rearrangements. TCRdb holds this immuneACCESS table with in-frame rearrangements only. Some clones are missing; in checked studies, unresolved V genes explain under half, and the rest has no known cause. Clone size and the V and J calls come from that table; the DNA yielded D and trimming. This sample has about 99,000 clones in its table, and more than 65% of those were observed once. The ten largest make up 15% to 20% of the sample.

A note on this clone: Its antigen is currently not known. Per-base quality was not reported, and no clone a single base away is much larger than it.

This sequence was found in a woman aged 80 or over with active or convalescent COVID-19. Sequenced: peripheral blood.

The DNA is TGTGCCAGCAGAAAAAAACAGGGGGATAATGAAAAACTGTTTTTT. Its amino acids are CASRKKQGDNEKLFF. The chain employs TRBV9 and TRBJ1-4, with TRBD1 matching 8 junction bases. Trimmed from V: 5 bases; trimmed from J: 4 bases; junction bases lacking a gene match: 7. CDR1 and CDR2, looked up from the germline V gene, are SGDLS and YYNGEE. The CDR3 runs 15 residues from the cysteine to the phenylalanine. The kept DNA is CDR3 alone, 45 bases in frame from the first base.